This T cell receptor (beta chain) was sequenced during a study of tumor-infiltrating lymphocytes in primary liver carcinoma. Overall study context: The study reported T1-T3 N0M0 tumors spanning 4.2 to 10 cm.

The researchers obtained blood RNA from unsorted whole blood and also extracted germline DNA. Production of TCR beta cDNA used approximately 0.45 ug total RNA together with a constant-region primer. Modified slightly, ARM-PCR produced TCR beta libraries over three nested multiplex PCR rounds. PCR rounds one and two used TRBV1-TRBV30 forward primers with a C-beta reverse primer for 10 cycles each. MiXCR, applied by TCRdb to the multiplex PCR reads, yields one record per CDR3 protein. Among some 180,000 distinct CDR3 sequences listed, around 60% were seen once. Overall study results and limits: Since the samples were bulk and unsorted, the CD4+ and CD8+ repertoires were not compared. In tumor-adjacent and tumor-blood pairs, overlap was lower than in tumor region pairs.

This clonotype was seen only once. Its target is unknown. One end of the junction is discordant with germline, which a read error may explain. From germline, CDR1 is SGHAT and CDR2 FQNNGV. The CDR3 has 17 residues. The sample consisted of peripheral blood. The V call is TRBV11-2, the J call TRBJ2-3, with 9 bases identical to TRBD2. The TCR sequence derives from a man aged 35-49 years with primary liver carcinoma and hepatitis B virus infection. The CDR3 nucleotides read TGTGCAAGCAGCCCGCAGACTAGCGGTGAACACACAGATACGCAGTATTTT. Translating gives CASSPQTSGEHTDTQYF. The whole variable domain, remainder taken from reference TRBV11-2 and TRBJ2-3, is EAGVAQSPRYKIIEKRQSVAFWCNPISGHATLYWYQQILGQGPKLLIQFQNNGVVDDSQLPKDRFSAERLKGVDSTLKIQPAKLEDSAVYLCASSPQTSGEHTDTQYFGPGTRLTVL.